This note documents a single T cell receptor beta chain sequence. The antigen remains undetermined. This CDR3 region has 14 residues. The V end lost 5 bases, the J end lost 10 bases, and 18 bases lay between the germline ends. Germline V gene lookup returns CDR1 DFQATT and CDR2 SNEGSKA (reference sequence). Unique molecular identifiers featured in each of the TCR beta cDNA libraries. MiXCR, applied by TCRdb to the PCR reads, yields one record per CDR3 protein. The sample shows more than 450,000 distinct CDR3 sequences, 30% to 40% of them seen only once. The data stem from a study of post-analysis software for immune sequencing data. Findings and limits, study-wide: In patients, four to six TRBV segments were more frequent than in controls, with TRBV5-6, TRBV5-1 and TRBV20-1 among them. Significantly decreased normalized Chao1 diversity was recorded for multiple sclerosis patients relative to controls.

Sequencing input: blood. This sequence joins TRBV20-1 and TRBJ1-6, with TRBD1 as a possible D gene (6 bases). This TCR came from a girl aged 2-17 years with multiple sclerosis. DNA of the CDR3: TGCAGTGCTGGCAGGGGTTTGGGATGGTCACCCCTCCACTTT. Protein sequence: CSAGRGLGWSPLHF.